The clone carrying this T cell receptor (beta chain) has more than one count but fewer than ten. Its target is unknown. Germline assignment: CDR1 MNHEY and CDR2 SMNVEV (reference sequence). CDR3 length equals 18 residues. V was clipped by 1 base and J by 5 bases; unmatched bases: 13. This entry is derived from a study of blood T cells in healthy people across ages. Study-wide findings and caveats: There was a strong correlation between TCR beta diversity and naive T cell percentage. When one million T cells were used, diversity estimates were thought to be underestimates.

Together with a sample-barcoded 5' primer, a J-beta primer mix was included in a second PCR lasting about 7 to 11 cycles. Every sample returned 3 million or more CDR3-containing paired-end reads. One entry per CDR3 protein results from TCRdb running MiXCR on the 5' RACE reads. The table shows about 1.8 million distinct CDR3 sequences, with 49% occurring only once. Sequenced input: blood. This rearrangement joins TRBV27 to TRBJ2-3; 9 nucleotides align to TRBD2. This sequence originates from a woman aged 40 to 50 in good health. CDR3 in DNA: TGTGCCAGCAGTTTATTTCATTGGCGGGGGGGCCGTGAAGATACGCAGTATTTT. Its protein is CASSLFHWRGGREDTQYF.